This T cell receptor (beta chain) was retrieved from a study of T-cell reconstitution after alpha-beta-depleted transplantation in children. Preparing the TCRbeta library involved the use of unique molecular identifiers. A single record per CDR3 protein comes from TCRdb applying MiXCR to the PCR reads. The sample includes about 280,000 distinct CDR3 sequences, about 9.9% of them seen just once. Comments on this clonotype: The antigen is not known.

Study outcomes and limitations: Newly made T cells mostly supplied T-cell counts and diversity one year after transplant. The origin of alpha-beta T cells about two months after transplant was reportedly several hundred expanded graft clones. Elevated TCRbeta diversity at day 60 was traced, in some patients, to surviving recipient T cells and thymic progenitors.

This CDR3 has 13 amino acids. Trimming at V came to 6 bases and at J to 5 bases, leaving 10 bases not matched to a gene. CDR1 DFQATT and CDR2 SNEGSKA come from the germline V gene (reference sequence). This specimen was peripheral blood, taken 180 days after TCRalphabeta/CD19-depleted stem cell transplant. This rearrangement joins TRBV20-1 to TRBJ2-7; TRBD2 agrees at 7 bases. The source is a male patient aged 2-9 years who had a stem cell transplant for chronic granulomatous disease, so the T cells may come from the graft donor. This CDR3 reads CSAPSGVPDEQYF. CDR3 sequence (DNA): TGCAGTGCCCCCAGCGGGGTCCCCGACGAGCAGTACTTC.